The next 13 T cell receptor beta chains were all read from a single sample in a study of response to subunit inactivated influenza vaccine. MiXCR, applied by TCRdb to the RT-PCR reads, yields one record per CDR3 protein. The repertoire holds 530,000 or so distinct CDR3 sequences, with 12% as singletons. The sequences come from PBMCs from blood, collected on the day of vaccination. Every receptor here comes from a man aged 45 to 65 who received an inactivated influenza vaccine.

The V gene is TRBV29-1, the J gene TRBJ2-2; a possible D gene is TRBD1 (5 bases). The CDR3 sequence is 15 residues long. The V end lost 2 bases, the J end lost 1 base, and 11 bases lay between the germline ends. Germline values: CDR1 SQVTM, CDR2 ANQGSEA. In DNA, the CDR3 is TGCAGCGTTGAACTGAGACAGAAGAACACCGGGGAGCTGTTTTTT. This sequence encodes CSVELRQKNTGELFF.

This clonotype came up once. This chain uses TRBV29-1 with TRBJ2-1; D is possibly TRBD1 (6 bases). CDR1 and CDR2 from the germline V gene are SQVTM and ANQGSEA. The CDR3 spans 16 residues. The germline V and J ends were trimmed by 1 base and 3 bases, with 16 bases remaining between them. The CDR3 bases are TGCAGCGTTGAAGGGACAGCCTACAGCTTCTACAATGAGCAGTTCTTC. Protein product: CSVEGTAYSFYNEQFF.

This clonotype appeared many times. The chain recombines TRBV12-3 or TRBV12-4 with TRBJ1-2, with D maybe TRBD1 (5 bases). V lost 6 bases, J lost 5 bases, and 16 bases lay in between. The CDR3 loop spans 14 amino acids. CDR3 nucleotides: TGTGCCAGCAGCCCCTGGCAGGGAAGTTATGGCTACACCTTC. Its translation is CASSPWQGSYGYTF.

Only a few counts were recorded for this clonotype. The V gene is TRBV18, the J gene TRBJ2-3; 7 bases are a match to TRBD1. The germline V gene encodes CDR1 KGHSH and CDR2 LQKENI. With V trimmed by 2 bases and J by 0 bases, 5 bases remained unmatched. The CDR3 extends over 16 amino acids. CDR3 DNA: TGTGCCAGCTCACCAAGACAGGGATGGAGCACAGATACGCAGTATTTT. Protein product: CASSPRQGWSTDTQYF.

This clonotype showed up many times. The chain couples TRBV12-3 or TRBV12-4 to TRBJ2-1, with D possibly matching TRBD2 (6 bases). The CDR3 extends over 15 amino acids. Trimming removed 6 bases from V and 4 bases from J, with 16 bases in between. For the CDR3, the DNA is TGTGCCAGCAGCTCGGGTTGGACTACGTACAATGAGCAGTTCTTC. Amino acids: CASSSGWTTYNEQFF.

This clonotype came up a few times. The V call is TRBV4-3, the J call TRBJ1-1, with D uncertain. Trimming took off 3 bases at V and 6 bases at J, with 11 bases between the two ends. The CDR3 covers 13 residues. Germline CDR1 LGHNA, CDR2 YSLEER. The CDR3 bases are TGCGCCAGCAGCCACCTACTTTGGGCTGAAGCTTTCTTT. Translating it yields CASSHLLWAEAFF.

The chain employs TRBV27 and TRBJ2-7; D possibly corresponds to TRBD1 (5 bases). V lost 5 bases and J 5 bases, leaving 16 bases between the germline ends. This CDR3 is built from 14 residues. CDR1 is MNHEY, CDR2 SMNVEV, per germline (reference sequence). Here the CDR3 reads CASSVTGVGDEQYF. CDR3 DNA: TGTGCCAGCAGTGTCACGGGCGTAGGGGACGAGCAGTACTTC.

The rearrangement joins TRBV25-1 to TRBJ2-1; 10 bases map to TRBD2. V lost 1 base, J lost 6 bases, and 12 bases stayed unmatched. This CDR3 is built from 18 residues. In germline, CDR1 is MGHDK, CDR2 SYGVNS. CDR3 region: CASSESPLAGRSINEQFF. In DNA, the CDR3 is TGTGCCAGCAGTGAATCCCCACTAGCGGGAAGGTCGATCAATGAGCAGTTCTTC.

This sequence joins TRBV11-1 and TRBJ2-2; a possible D gene is TRBD1 (6 bases). The V and J ends lost 5 bases and 4 bases respectively, with 17 bases between them. The CDR3 spans 16 residues. Per germline, CDR1 SGHAT and CDR2 FQDESV (reference sequence). The DNA of the CDR3 is TGTGCCAGCAGCCACCCCGGGACAAGGGTCACCGGGGAGCTGTTTTTT. This codes for CASSHPGTRVTGELFF.

The sample holds a few counts of this clonotype. The gene calls are TRBV6-2 or TRBV6-3 and TRBJ2-7; 7 bases agree with TRBD2. Per the germline V gene, CDR1 is MNHEY and CDR2 is SVGEGT. The CDR3 is 13 amino acids. The V segment lost 7 bases and the J segment 2 bases; nucleotides outside the gene matches: 5. DNA for the CDR3: TGTGCCAGCACCTTGGGGGGGACCTACGAGCAGTACTTC. As protein: CASTLGGTYEQYF.

This clonotype occurred a few times. The chain joins TRBV20-1 to TRBJ1-5; D is possibly TRBD1 (5 bases). The CDR3 spans 14 residues. V dropped 6 bases and J dropped 1 base, with 13 bases sitting between them. Germline loops: CDR1 DFQATT, CDR2 SNEGSKA (reference sequence). The DNA of the CDR3 is TGCAGTGCACCGGGGGGTGGAAGCAATCAGCCCCAGCATTTT. As protein: CSAPGGGSNQPQHF.

The chain uses TRBV12-3 or TRBV12-4 and TRBJ2-3; D gene uncertain. CDR3 length: 18 amino acids. V was clipped by 3 bases and J by 0 bases, with 19 bases between them. DNA for the CDR3: TGTGCCAGCAGTTTGGTTGTGAGATTAGATCCCAGCACAGATACGCAGTATTTT. It codes for CASSLVVRLDPSTDTQYF.

This clonotype was counted many times. The genes are TRBV6-1 and TRBJ1-1; D unclear. The CDR3 covers 14 residues. V dropped 8 bases and J dropped 1 base, with 14 bases sitting between them. In germline, CDR1 is MNHNS, CDR2 SASEGT. The CDR3 reads CASSFGVRNTEAFF. The CDR3 DNA reads as TGTGCCAGCTCTTTTGGGGTGCGGAACACTGAAGCTTTCTTT.